This record looks at one T cell receptor (beta chain) sequence and its context. The patients had localized lung adenocarcinoma, a non-small cell subtype. Germline V lookup: CDR1 SGHRS, CDR2 YFSETQ. Trimming shortened V by 5 bases and J by 5 bases, and 16 bases separated the two germline ends. The length of the CDR3 is 14 residues. TCRdb re-called the PCR reads with MiXCR, one entry per CDR3 protein. The repertoire holds about 16,000 distinct CDR3 sequences, with 55% as singletons. The data stem from a study of CD4 and CD8 cells across lung adenocarcinoma regions. The sequence was collected from a female donor with lung adenocarcinoma. The CD4 and CD8 labels of this study may be unreliable. The sample consisted of CD8+ T cells from the center of a lung tumor. This sequence joins TRBV5-1 and TRBJ2-5; D may be TRBD2 (5 bases). The CDR3 DNA sequence: TGCGCCAGCAGATTAAGCGGACCGGGGGAGACCCAGTACTTC. Translation: CASRLSGPGETQYF.